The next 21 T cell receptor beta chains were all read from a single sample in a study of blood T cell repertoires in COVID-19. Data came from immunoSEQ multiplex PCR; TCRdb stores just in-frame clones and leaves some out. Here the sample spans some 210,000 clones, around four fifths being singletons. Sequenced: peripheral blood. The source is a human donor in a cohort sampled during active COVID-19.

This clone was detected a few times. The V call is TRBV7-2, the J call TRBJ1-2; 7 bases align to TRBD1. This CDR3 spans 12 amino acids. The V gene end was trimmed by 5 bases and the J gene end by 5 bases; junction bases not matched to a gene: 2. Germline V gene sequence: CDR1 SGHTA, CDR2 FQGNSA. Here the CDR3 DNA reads TGTGCCAGCAGCCGGGACAGTTATGGCTACACCTTC. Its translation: CASSRDSYGYTF.

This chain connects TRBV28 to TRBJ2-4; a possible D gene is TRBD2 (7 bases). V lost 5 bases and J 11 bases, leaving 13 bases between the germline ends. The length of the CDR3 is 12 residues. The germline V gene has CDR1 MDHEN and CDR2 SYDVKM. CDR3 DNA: TGTGCCAGCAGTAGGGGGGAGGGGGTTCAGTACTTC. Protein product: CASSRGEGVQYF.

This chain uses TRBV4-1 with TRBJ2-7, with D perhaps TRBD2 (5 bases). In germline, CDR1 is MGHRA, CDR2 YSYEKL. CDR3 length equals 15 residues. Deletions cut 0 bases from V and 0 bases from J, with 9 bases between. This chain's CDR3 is CASSQEGSDSYEQYF. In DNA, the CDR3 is TGCGCCAGCAGCCAAGAAGGTAGCGACTCCTACGAGCAGTACTTC.

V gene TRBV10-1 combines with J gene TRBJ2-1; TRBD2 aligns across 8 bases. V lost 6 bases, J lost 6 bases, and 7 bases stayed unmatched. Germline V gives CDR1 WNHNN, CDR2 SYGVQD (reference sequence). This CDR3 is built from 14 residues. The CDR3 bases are TGCGCCAGCAGCGAGGCGGGGGGCCGCAATGAGCAGTTCTTC. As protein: CASSEAGGRNEQFF.

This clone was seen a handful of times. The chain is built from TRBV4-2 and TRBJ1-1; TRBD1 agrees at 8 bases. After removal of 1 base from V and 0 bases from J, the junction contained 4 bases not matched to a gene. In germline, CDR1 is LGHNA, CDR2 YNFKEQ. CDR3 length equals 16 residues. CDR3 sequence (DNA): TGTGCCAGCAGCCAAGGACAGGGGACGCTGAACACTGAAGCTTTCTTT. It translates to CASSQGQGTLNTEAFF.

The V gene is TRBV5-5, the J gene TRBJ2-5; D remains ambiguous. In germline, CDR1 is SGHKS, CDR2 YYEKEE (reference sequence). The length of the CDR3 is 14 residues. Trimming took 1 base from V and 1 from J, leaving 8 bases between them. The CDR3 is CASSLTPPQETQYF. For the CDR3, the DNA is TGTGCCAGCAGCTTGACTCCCCCCCAAGAGACCCAGTACTTC. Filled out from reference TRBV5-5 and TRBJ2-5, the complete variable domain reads DAGVTQSPTHLIKTRGQQVTLRCSPISGHKSVSWYQQVLGQGPQFIFQYYEKEERGRGNFPDRFSARQFPNYSSELNVNALLLGDSALYLCASSLTPPQETQYFGPGTRLLVL.

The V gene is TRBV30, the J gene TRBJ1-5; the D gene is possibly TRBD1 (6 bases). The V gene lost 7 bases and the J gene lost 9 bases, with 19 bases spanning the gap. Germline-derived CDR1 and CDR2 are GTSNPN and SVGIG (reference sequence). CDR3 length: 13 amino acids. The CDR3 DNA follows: TGTGCCTTCAAGACAGGACAGCGGGGGCCCCAGCATTTT. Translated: CAFKTGQRGPQHF.

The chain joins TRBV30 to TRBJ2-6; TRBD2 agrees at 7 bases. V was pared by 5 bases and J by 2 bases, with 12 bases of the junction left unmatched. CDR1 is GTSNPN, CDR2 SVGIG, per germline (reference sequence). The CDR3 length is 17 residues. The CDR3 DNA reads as TGTGCCTGGTCGCGGGGGAGAACTAGGGCTGGGGCCAACGTCCTGACTTTC. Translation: CAWSRGRTRAGANVLTF.

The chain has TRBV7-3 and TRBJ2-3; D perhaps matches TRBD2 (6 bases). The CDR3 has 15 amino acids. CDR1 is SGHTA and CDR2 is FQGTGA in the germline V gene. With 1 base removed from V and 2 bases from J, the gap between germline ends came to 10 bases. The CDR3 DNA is TGTGCCAGCAGCTTAATGGGCGGGGCCACAGATACGCAGTATTTT. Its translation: CASSLMGGATDTQYF.

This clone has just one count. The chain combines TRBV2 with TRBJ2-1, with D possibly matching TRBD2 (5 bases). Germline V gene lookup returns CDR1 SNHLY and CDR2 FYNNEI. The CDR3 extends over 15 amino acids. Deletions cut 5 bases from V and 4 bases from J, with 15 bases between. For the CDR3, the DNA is TGTGCCAGCAGTCTAGACTACCAAGAGTACAATGAGCAGTTCTTC. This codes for CASSLDYQEYNEQFF.

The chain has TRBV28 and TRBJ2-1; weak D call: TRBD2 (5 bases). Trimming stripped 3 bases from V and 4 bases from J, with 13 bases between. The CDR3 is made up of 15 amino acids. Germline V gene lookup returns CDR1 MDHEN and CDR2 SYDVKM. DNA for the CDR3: TGTGCCAGCAGTTTTAGCGTATATACGTACAATGAGCAGTTCTTC. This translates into CASSFSVYTYNEQFF.

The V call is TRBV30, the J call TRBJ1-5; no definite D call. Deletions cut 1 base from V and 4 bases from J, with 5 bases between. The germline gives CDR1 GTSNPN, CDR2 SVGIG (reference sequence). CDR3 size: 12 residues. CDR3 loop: CAWSGRNQPQHF. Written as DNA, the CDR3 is TGTGCCTGGAGTGGTCGTAATCAGCCCCAGCATTTT.

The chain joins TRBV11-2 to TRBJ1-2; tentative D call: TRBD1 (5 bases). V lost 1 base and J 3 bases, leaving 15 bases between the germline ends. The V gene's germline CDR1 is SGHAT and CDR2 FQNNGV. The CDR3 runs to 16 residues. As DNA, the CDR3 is TGTGCCAGCAGCTTAGGGGGATTGGGCAGGGACTATGGCTACACCTTC. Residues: CASSLGGLGRDYGYTF.

In nucleotides, the CDR3 is TGTGCCAGCAGCGTAGCTGCTACGACAGGATGGAACTACGAGCAGTACTTC. The encoded protein is CASSVAATTGWNYEQYF. The chain uses TRBV9 and TRBJ2-7, with a weak D call TRBD1 (6 bases). This CDR3 is built from 17 residues. V lost 0 bases and J 3 bases, leaving 19 bases between the germline ends. The germline V gene encodes CDR1 SGDLS and CDR2 YYNGEE.

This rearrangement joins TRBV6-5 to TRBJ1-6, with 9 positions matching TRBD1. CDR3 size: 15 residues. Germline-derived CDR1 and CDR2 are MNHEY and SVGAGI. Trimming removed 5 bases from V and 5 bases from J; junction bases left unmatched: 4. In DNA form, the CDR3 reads TGTGCCAGCAGTCTTCGGACAGGGGATAATTCACCCCTCCACTTT. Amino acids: CASSLRTGDNSPLHF.

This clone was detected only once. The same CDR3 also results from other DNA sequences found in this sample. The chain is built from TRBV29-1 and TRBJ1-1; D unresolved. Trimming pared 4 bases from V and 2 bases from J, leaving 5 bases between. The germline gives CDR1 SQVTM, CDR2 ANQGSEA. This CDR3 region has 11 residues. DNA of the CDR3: TGCAGCGTTGCCAGAAACACTGAAGCTTTCTTT. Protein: CSVARNTEAFF.

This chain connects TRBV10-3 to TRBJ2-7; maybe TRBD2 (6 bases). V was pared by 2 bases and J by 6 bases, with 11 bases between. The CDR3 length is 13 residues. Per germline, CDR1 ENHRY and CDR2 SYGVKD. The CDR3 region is CAISEVGRVEQYF. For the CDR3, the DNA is TGTGCCATCAGTGAGGTCGGGAGAGTCGAGCAGTACTTC.

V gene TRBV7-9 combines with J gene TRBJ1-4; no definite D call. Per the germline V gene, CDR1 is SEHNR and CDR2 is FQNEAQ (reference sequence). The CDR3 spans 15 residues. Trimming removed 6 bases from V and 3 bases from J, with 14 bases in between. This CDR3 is CASREEGLANEKLFF. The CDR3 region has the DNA TGTGCCAGCAGGGAAGAGGGATTGGCTAATGAAAAACTGTTTTTT. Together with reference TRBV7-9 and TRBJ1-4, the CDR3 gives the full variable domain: DTGVSQNPRHKITKRGQNVTFRCDPISEHNRLYWYRQTLGQGPEFLTYFQNEAQLEKSRLLSDRFSAERPKGSFSTLEIQRTEQGDSAMYLCASREEGLANEKLFFGSGTQLSVL.

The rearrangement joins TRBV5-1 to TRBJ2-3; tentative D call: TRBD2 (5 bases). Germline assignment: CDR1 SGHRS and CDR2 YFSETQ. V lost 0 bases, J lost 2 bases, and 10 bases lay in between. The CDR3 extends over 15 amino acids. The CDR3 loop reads CASSLALGDTDTQYF. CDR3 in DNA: TGCGCCAGCAGCTTGGCACTCGGGGACACAGATACGCAGTATTTT.

The CDR3 region has the DNA TGCGCCAGCAGCCAGATCCCCTGGCGGGAAAAACTGTTTTTT. It is translated as CASSQIPWREKLFF. V is TRBV4-1 and J is TRBJ1-4; D unclear. The V gene lost 3 bases and the J gene lost 8 bases, with 13 bases spanning the gap. This CDR3 contains 14 residues. Germline loops: CDR1 MGHRA, CDR2 YSYEKL.

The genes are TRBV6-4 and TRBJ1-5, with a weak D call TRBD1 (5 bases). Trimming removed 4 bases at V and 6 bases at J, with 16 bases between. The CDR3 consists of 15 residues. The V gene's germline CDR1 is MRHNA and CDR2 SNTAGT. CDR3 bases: TGTGCCAGCAGTGTCGACTCGGGTAGGGGTCAGCCCCAGCATTTT. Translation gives CASSVDSGRGQPQHF.